This TCR beta chain was identified during a study of blood T cell repertoires in COVID-19. Across the study: PBMCs, B-cell-depleted T cells, or T cells provided the cDNA or gDNA that made up the material.

This clone was found many times. The CDR3 spans 11 residues. Per germline, CDR1 GTSNPN and CDR2 SVGIG (reference sequence). V lost 5 bases to trimming and J lost 7 bases, with 11 bases between them. The data were produced by immunoSEQ multiplex PCR, yet TCRdb's version contains in-frame clones alone and is incomplete. The table lists approximately 70,000 clones, more than 75% of them singletons. Sequencing was done on a sample of peripheral blood. This sequence originates from a woman between 70 and 85 years old with acute or convalescent COVID-19. The chain has TRBV30 and TRBJ1-2; tentative D call: TRBD1 (6 bases). DNA for the CDR3: TGTGCCTGGGCCTGGGACACTGGCTACACCTTC. It encodes CAWAWDTGYTF.